The entry below gives a single T cell receptor beta chain sequence along with its context. The record originates from a study of shared clonotypes between healthy human individuals. TCRdb's copy holds only in-frame clones and misses some; the assay was immunoSEQ multiplex PCR. Of 180,000 or so clones in the sample, roughly 93% were seen once. This CDR3 has 15 residues. In germline, CDR1 is SGDLS, CDR2 YYNGEE. V was clipped by 3 bases and J by 8 bases; unmatched bases: 8. Sequenced: naive CD4+ T cells sorted from blood. Regarding subset: CD45RA+ positively selected. This clonotype originated in a woman aged 25 to 39 in good health. The chain recombines TRBV9 with TRBJ2-1; 10 nucleotides align to TRBD2. DNA of the CDR3: TGTGCCAGCAGCGGCGATCCCCTAGCGGGAGATGAGCAGTTCTTC. Its translation: CASSGDPLAGDEQFF.